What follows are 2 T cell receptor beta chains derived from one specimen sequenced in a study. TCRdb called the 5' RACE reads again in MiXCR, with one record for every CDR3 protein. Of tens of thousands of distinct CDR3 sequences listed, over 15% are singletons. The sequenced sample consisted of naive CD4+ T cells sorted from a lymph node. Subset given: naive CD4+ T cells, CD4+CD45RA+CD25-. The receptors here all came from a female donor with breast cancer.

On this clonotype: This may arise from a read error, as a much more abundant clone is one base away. The CDR3 DNA sequence: TGCGCCAGCAGCTTGGCCTTGACAGACACAGATGCGCAGTATTTT. It is translated as CASSLALTDTDAQYF. The chain is built from TRBV5-1 and TRBJ2-3; D might be TRBD1 (5 bases). Looked up from germline, CDR1 is SGHRS and CDR2 is YFSETQ. CDR3 length: 15 amino acids. The entire variable domain, with the rest obtained from reference TRBV5-1 and TRBJ2-3, is as follows: KAGVTQTPRYLIKTRGQQVTLSCSPISGHRSVSWYQQTPGQGLQFLFEYFSETQRNKGNFPGRFSGRQFSNSRSEMNVSTLELGDSALYLCASSLALTDTDAQYFGPGTRLTVL.

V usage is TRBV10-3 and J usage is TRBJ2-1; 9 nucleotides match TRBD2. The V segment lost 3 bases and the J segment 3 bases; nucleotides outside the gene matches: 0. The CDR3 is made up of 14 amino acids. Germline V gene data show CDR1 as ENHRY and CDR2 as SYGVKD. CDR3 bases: TGTGCCATCAGTGATAGCGGGGGCTACAATGAGCAGTTCTTC. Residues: CAISDSGGYNEQFF.